A single sample is the source of the 14 T cell receptor beta chains below, sequenced in a study of cytomegalovirus exposure and HLA in healthy donors. The PCR was carried out with 60 Vbeta primers and 13 Jbeta primers. Sequenced by immunoSEQ multiplex PCR; TCRdb stores in-frame clones only, minus some. Among about 260,000 clones listed, roughly 70% were seen once. Sequencing was carried out using PBMCs. These TCRs come from a female donor in good health and CMV-seronegative.

This clone was counted only a few times. This chain connects TRBV6-6 to TRBJ2-7; TRBD2 might be the D (6 bases). Germline CDR1 MNHNY, CDR2 SVGAGI (reference sequence). V gave up 6 bases and J gave up 2 bases, with 14 bases separating them. There are 14 residues in the CDR3. The CDR3 sequence is CASSSTSSPYEQYF. The CDR3 DNA is TGTGCCAGCAGCTCTACTAGCTCCCCCTACGAGCAGTACTTC.

The rearrangement uses TRBV7-6 and TRBJ2-3, with 7 bases fitting TRBD2. The CDR3 loop spans 16 amino acids. Per germline, CDR1 SGHVS and CDR2 FNYEAQ. The trim removed 1 base at V and 2 bases at J, leaving 6 bases unmatched. The CDR3 loop is CASSLGGSGPTDTQYF. The CDR3, as DNA: TGTGCCAGCAGCTTAGGGGGTAGCGGGCCCACAGATACGCAGTATTTT.

V usage is TRBV7-9 and J usage is TRBJ2-5, with D perhaps matching TRBD2 (6 bases). The CDR3 totals 16 residues. The V end lost 5 bases, the J end lost 5 bases, and 21 bases lay between the germline ends. Germline CDR1 and CDR2: SEHNR and FQNEAQ (reference sequence). This CDR3 is CASSHRVAETSETQYF. The CDR3 nucleotides read TGTGCCAGCAGCCACCGGGTAGCGGAGACGAGTGAGACCCAGTACTTC.

The sample holds a few counts of this clone. The chain combines TRBV7-6 with TRBJ2-1, with 10 nucleotides matching TRBD2. CDR1 is SGHVS and CDR2 is FNYEAQ in the germline V gene. Trimming cost V 0 bases and J 2 bases; bases outside gene matches: 4. The CDR3 runs to 17 residues. CDR3 nucleotide sequence: TGTGCCAGCAGCTTAGCGGAAACTAGCGGGGCCTACAATGAGCAGTTCTTC. The encoded protein is CASSLAETSGAYNEQFF.

The chain joins TRBV18 to TRBJ1-3; 7 bases are a match to TRBD1. The V segment lost 6 bases and the J segment 0 bases; nucleotides outside the gene matches: 8. There are 16 residues in the CDR3. In germline, CDR1 is KGHSH, CDR2 LQKENI. The CDR3 protein is CASSPGQADSGNTIYF. In DNA form, the CDR3 reads TGTGCCAGCTCCCCTGGACAGGCCGACTCTGGAAACACCATATATTTT.

The CDR3 spells CASSLAVAENTYEQYF. The CDR3 bases are TGCGCCAGCAGCTTGGCCGTAGCGGAAAATACCTACGAGCAGTACTTC. This chain joins TRBV5-1 and TRBJ2-7, with D maybe TRBD2 (6 bases). CDR3 length: 16 residues. V was cut by 0 bases and J by 2 bases, with 15 bases left in between. Germline assignment: CDR1 SGHRS and CDR2 YFSETQ.

V and J are TRBV7-9 and TRBJ2-1; 10 nucleotides align to TRBD1. The CDR3 loop spans 13 amino acids. V shed 3 bases and J 10 bases; nucleotides not matched to a gene: 3. The germline CDR1 and CDR2 sequences are SEHNR and FQNEAQ (reference sequence). CDR3 in amino acids: CASSFKDRGEQFF. CDR3 coding DNA: TGTGCCAGCAGCTTCAAGGACAGGGGGGAGCAGTTCTTC.

The CDR3 coding sequence is TGTGCCAGCCGGACAGGGCCTAACACTGAAGCTTTCTTT. Translation: CASRTGPNTEAFF. The chain links TRBV7-3 to TRBJ1-1, with 8 bases identical to TRBD1. J gave up 2 bases and V 8 bases, and 4 bases lay outside the gene matches. Germline V lookup: CDR1 SGHTA, CDR2 FQGTGA. This CDR3 has 13 amino acids.

A note on this clone: The same CDR3 also results from other DNA sequences found in this sample. The chain uses TRBV27 and TRBJ1-4; D uncertain. V lost 1 base, J lost 3 bases, and 3 bases lay in between. The CDR3 is made up of 13 amino acids. In germline, CDR1 is MNHEY, CDR2 SMNVEV (reference sequence). The CDR3 loop is CASSLWPNEKLFF. CDR3 DNA sequence: TGTGCCAGCAGTTTATGGCCTAATGAAAAACTGTTTTTT.

V gene TRBV11-3 combines with J gene TRBJ2-7; a weak D match, TRBD2 (5 bases). CDR3 length: 15 residues. Trimming stripped 5 bases from V and 7 bases from J, with 21 bases between. Germline-derived CDR1 and CDR2 are SGHNT and YENEEA. CDR3 amino acids: CASSVARGKLREQYF. In DNA, the CDR3 is TGTGCCAGCAGCGTCGCGAGAGGGAAATTGAGGGAGCAGTACTTC. The full variable domain, with the rest looked up from reference TRBV11-3 and TRBJ2-7, is EAGVVQSPRYKIIEKKQPVAFWCNPISGHNTLYWYLQNLGQGPELLIRYENEEAVDDSQLPKDRFSAERLKGVDSTLKIQPAELGDSAVYLCASSVARGKLREQYFGPGTRLTVT.

V is TRBV9 and J is TRBJ2-3; D unclear. The V gene lost 0 bases and the J gene lost 0 bases, with 14 bases spanning the gap. This CDR3 has 17 residues. Per the germline V gene, CDR1 is SGDLS and CDR2 is YYNGEE. The CDR3 coding sequence is TGTGCCAGCAGCGTAGGTAGAGGCGGTACGAGCACAGATACGCAGTATTTT. As protein: CASSVGRGGTSTDTQYF.

As concerns this clone: A read error may produce the germline difference seen at one junction end. The rearrangement uses TRBV7-9 and TRBJ1-4; no definite D call. Germline CDR1 and CDR2: SEHNR and FQNEAQ (reference sequence). The CDR3 is made up of 15 amino acids. This CDR3 is CSSSLRSGNNEKLFF. CDR3 DNA: TGTTCCAGCAGCTTAAGATCCGGGAATAATGAAAAACTGTTTTTT. Together with reference TRBV7-9 and TRBJ1-4, the CDR3 gives the full variable domain: DTGVSQNPRHKITKRGQNVTFRCDPISEHNRLYWYRQTLGQGPEFLTYFQNEAQLEKSRLLSDRFSAERPKGSFSTLEIQRTEQGDSAMYLCSSSLRSGNNEKLFFGSGTQLSVL.

The chain is built from TRBV23-1 and TRBJ1-1; D possibly corresponds to TRBD1 (6 bases). TRBV23-1 is known as an ORF, though its function is uncertain. Trimming pared 0 bases from V and 0 bases from J, leaving 8 bases between. CDR3 size: 15 residues. CDR3 DNA sequence: TGCGCCAGCAGTCAATCGCAGGGGTTGAACACTGAAGCTTTCTTT. Translation: CASSQSQGLNTEAFF.

The chain combines TRBV28 with TRBJ1-1; 10 bases agree with TRBD1. The CDR3 covers 14 residues. V shed 5 bases, J shed 5 bases, and the junction held 5 bases outside the gene matches. Germline V gives CDR1 MDHEN, CDR2 SYDVKM. The DNA of the CDR3 is TGTGCCAGCAGTCGTGACAGGGGGCGAACTGAAGCTTTCTTT. It translates to CASSRDRGRTEAFF.